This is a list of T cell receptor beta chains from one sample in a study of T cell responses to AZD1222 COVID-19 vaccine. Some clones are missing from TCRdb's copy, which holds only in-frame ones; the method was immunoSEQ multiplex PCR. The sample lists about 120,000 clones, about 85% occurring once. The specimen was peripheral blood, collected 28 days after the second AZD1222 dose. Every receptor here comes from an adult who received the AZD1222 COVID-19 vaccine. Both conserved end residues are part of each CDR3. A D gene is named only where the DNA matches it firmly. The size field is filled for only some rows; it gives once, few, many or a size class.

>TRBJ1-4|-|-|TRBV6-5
CASRAQTPAEKLFF
TGTGCCAGCAGAGCACAGACCCCGGCTGAAAAACTGTTTTTT
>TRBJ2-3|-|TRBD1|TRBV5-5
CASSLQGAADTQYF
TGTGCCAGCAGCTTACAGGGGGCCGCAGATACGCAGTATTTT
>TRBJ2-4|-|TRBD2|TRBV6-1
CASSEAASGVGAKNIQYF
TGTGCCAGCAGTGAAGCGGCTAGCGGGGTTGGAGCCAAAAACATTCAGTACTTC
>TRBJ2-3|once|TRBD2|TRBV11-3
CASSLVASGRTDTQYF
TGTGCCAGCAGCTTAGTGGCTAGCGGCCGCACAGATACGCAGTATTTT
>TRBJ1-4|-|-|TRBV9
CASSGRPATNEKLFF
TGTGCCAGCAGCGGCCGTCCTGCAACTAATGAAAAACTGTTTTTT
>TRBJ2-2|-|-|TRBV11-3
CASSPRGHTGELFF
TGTGCCAGCAGCCCCCGGGGACACACCGGGGAGCTGTTTTTT
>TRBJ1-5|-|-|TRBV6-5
CASRDSFNQPQHF
TGTGCCAGCAGGGACAGCTTCAATCAGCCCCAGCATTTT
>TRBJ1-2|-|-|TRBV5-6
CASSLYQSSYGYTF
TGTGCCAGCAGCTTGTACCAGTCTAGCTATGGCTACACCTTC
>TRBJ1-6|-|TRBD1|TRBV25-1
CASRADRSSYNSPLHF
TGTGCCAGCAGGGCGGACAGGAGCTCCTATAATTCACCCCTCCACTTT
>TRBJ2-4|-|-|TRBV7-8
CASSRLSGAAKNIQYF
TGTGCCAGCAGCCGTTTGAGTGGGGCTGCCAAAAACATTCAGTACTTC
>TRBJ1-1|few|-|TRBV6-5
CASRLTGGVNTEAFF
TGTGCCAGCAGGTTGACCGGGGGCGTGAACACTGAAGCTTTCTTT
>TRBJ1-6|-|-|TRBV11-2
CASHWGSFNNNSPLHF
TGTGCCAGCCATTGGGGATCCTTTAATAATAATTCACCCCTCCACTTT
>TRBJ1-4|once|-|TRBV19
CASSIPGIRNEKLFF
TGTGCCAGTAGTATCCCGGGCATACGTAATGAAAAACTGTTTTTT
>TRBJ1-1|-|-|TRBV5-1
CASSKGSEAFF
TGCGCCAGCAGCAAAGGGAGTGAAGCTTTCTTT
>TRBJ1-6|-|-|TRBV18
CASSPGQNNSPLHF
TGTGCCAGCTCACCTGGACAGAATAATTCACCCCTCCACTTT
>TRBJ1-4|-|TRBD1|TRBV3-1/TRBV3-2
CASSQGGPKGQGASTNEKLFF
TGTGCCAGCAGCCAAGGGGGACCTAAAGGACAGGGGGCATCAACTAATGAAAAACTGTTTTTT
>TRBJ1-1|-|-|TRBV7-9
CASSVQRDTEAFF
TGTGCCAGCAGCGTTCAAAGAGACACTGAAGCTTTCTTT
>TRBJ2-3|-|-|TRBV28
CASSGSSYTQYF
TGTGCCAGCAGTGGCAGCTCATATACGCAGTATTTT
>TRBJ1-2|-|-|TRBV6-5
CASRTGPSQAYGYTF
TGTGCCAGCAGAACGGGTCCCTCACAGGCCTATGGCTACACCTTC
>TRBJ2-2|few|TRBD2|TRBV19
CASSITGGNTGELFF
TGTGCCAGTAGTATCACGGGGGGGAACACCGGGGAGCTGTTTTTT
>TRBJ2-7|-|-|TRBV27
CASSFAGASYEQYF
TGTGCCAGCAGTTTCGCGGGGGCTTCCTACGAGCAGTACTTC
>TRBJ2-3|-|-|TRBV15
CATSTDRWRDTQYF
TGTGCCACCAGCACTGACAGGTGGAGAGATACGCAGTATTTT
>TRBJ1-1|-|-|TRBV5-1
CASSLTAYTEAFF
TGCGCCAGCAGCTTGACGGCGTACACTGAAGCTTTCTTT
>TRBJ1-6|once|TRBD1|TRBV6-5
CASSYRGQLNSPLHF
TGTGCCAGCAGTTACCGGGGACAGCTTAATTCACCCCTCCACTTT
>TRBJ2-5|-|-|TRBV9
CASSVERGSLTTQYF
TGTGCCAGCAGCGTAGAAAGGGGAAGTTTAACTACCCAGTACTTC
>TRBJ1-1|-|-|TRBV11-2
CASSLGAGQNTEAFF
TGTGCCAGCAGCTTAGGGGCAGGGCAGAACACTGAAGCTTTCTTT
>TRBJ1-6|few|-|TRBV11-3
CASSFGAGGNSPLHF
TGTGCCAGCAGCTTCGGGGCCGGTGGGAATTCACCCCTCCACTTT
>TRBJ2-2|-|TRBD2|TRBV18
CASSQLTSGAAGELFF
TGTGCCAGCTCACAACTGACTAGCGGGGCAGCCGGGGAGCTGTTTTTT
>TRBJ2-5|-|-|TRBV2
CASTQQETQYF
TGTGCCAGCACTCAGCAAGAGACCCAGTACTTC
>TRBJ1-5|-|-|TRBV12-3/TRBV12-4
CASSFRENQPQHF
TGTGCCAGCAGTTTTCGGGAGAATCAGCCCCAGCATTTT
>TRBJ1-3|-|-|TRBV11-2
CASSLDRDVGQGNTIYF
TGTGCCAGCAGCTTAGATCGCGACGTGGGTCAAGGAAACACCATATATTTT
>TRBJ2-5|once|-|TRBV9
CASSVRAGEETQYF
TGTGCCAGCAGCGTACGGGCGGGTGAAGAGACCCAGTACTTC
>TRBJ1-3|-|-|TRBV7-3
CASSLTGSGNTIYF
TGTGCCAGCAGCTTAACAGGCTCTGGAAACACCATATATTTT
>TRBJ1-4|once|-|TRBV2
CASSENLGQYEKLFF
TGTGCCAGCAGTGAAAATCTTGGACAGTATGAAAAACTGTTTTTT
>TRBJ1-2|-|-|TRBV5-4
CASSQGLSYGYTF
TGTGCCAGCAGCCAGGGACTCTCCTATGGCTACACCTTC
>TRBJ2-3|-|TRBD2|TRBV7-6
CASSQSGGHTDTQYF
TGTGCCAGCAGCCAAAGCGGGGGCCACACAGATACGCAGTATTTT
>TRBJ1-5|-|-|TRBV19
CASSITSSNQPQHF
TGTGCCAGTAGTATCACATCTAGCAATCAGCCCCAGCATTTT